This record looks at one TCR beta chain sequence and its context. Antigen specificity is unknown. Unmatched junction bases numbered 5, after V lost 4 bases and J lost 4 bases. CDR1 and CDR2 (germline): SGHRS, YFSETQ. This CDR3 comprises 14 residues. The PCR employed 60 Vbeta primers together with 13 Jbeta primers. TCRdb's table, derived via immunoSEQ multiplex PCR, lists solely in-frame clones and lacks some. The table lists 130,000 or so clones, around three fifths of them singletons. This record comes from a study of cytomegalovirus exposure and HLA in healthy donors. Overall study: When fewer than 500 donors were genotyped, roughly 80% of them were found to fall in the Caucasian-associated ancestry cluster. The study, taken as a whole, reports: Earlier findings revealed that most TCR beta V segments proved productive either about 87% or about 30% of the time. According to reports, the classifier identified cytomegalovirus status with high specificity and sensitivity.

Sequencing was done on a sample of PBMCs. The rearrangement uses TRBV5-1 and TRBJ1-1, with TRBD1 identical over 9 bases. The clonotype was recovered from a male donor in good health and CMV-seronegative. The CDR3 protein is CASSAGTGSTEAFF. Written as DNA, the CDR3 is TGCGCCAGCAGCGCTGGGACAGGGTCCACTGAAGCTTTCTTT.